A single sample gave rise to the 17 T cell receptor beta chains below, sequenced in a study of regulatory T cells in long-lasting Graves disease. Assembly of TCR beta libraries relied on iRepertoire HTBI primers together with Arm-PCR of CDR3 regions. MiXCR, run by TCRdb on the multiplex PCR reads, gives a single entry per CDR3 protein. The sample has hundreds of thousands of distinct CDR3 sequences, approximately 15% seen once. Time point in this sample: newly diagnosed GD, antithyroid drugs for less than 3 months. PBMCs were the source of the RNA used for TCR sequencing. These records were also assigned to another study, of T cells in Graves' hyperthyroidism and ophthalmopathy.

The sample here was peripheral blood mononuclear cells (PBMCs), taken at new diagnosis, from a patient treated with antithyroid drugs. The receptors stem from a young woman with Graves disease.

V usage is TRBV6-2 or TRBV6-3 and J usage is TRBJ1-1, with 7 bases aligning to TRBD1. V lost 4 bases, J lost 0 bases, and 8 bases stayed unmatched. Per the germline V gene, CDR1 is MNHEY and CDR2 is SVGEGT. The CDR3 is 16 residues long. The CDR3 is CASSSTGAPLNTEAFF. The CDR3 region has the DNA TGTGCCAGCAGTTCCACAGGGGCCCCTTTGAACACTGAAGCTTTCTTT.

A word on this clonotype: Given a much more abundant clone one base away, this may be a read error. Given the absence of the conserved phenylalanine or tryptophan at the CDR3 end, a read error is likely. Written as DNA, the CDR3 is TGTGCCAGCAGACCTCATAAGGGGGCGAGGGTGGACGCTTTCCTT. Translation gives CASRPHKGARVDAFL. V is TRBV7-9 and J is TRBJ1-1; 7 bases line up with TRBD1. V lost 6 bases to trimming and J lost 11 bases; unmatched junction nucleotides: 18. CDR3 length: 15 residues. The germline CDR1 and CDR2 sequences are SEHNR and FQNEAQ (reference sequence).

V gene TRBV6-2 or TRBV6-3 combines with J gene TRBJ2-1; no clear D. CDR3 length equals 11 residues. Trimming took off 11 bases at V and 8 bases at J, with 13 bases between the two ends. Germline values: CDR1 MNHEY, CDR2 SVGEGT. The chain's CDR3 is CAVSSVYEQFF. The CDR3 DNA reads as TGTGCCGTAAGTAGTGTGTATGAGCAGTTCTTC.

Many counts were recorded for this clonotype. This chain links TRBV5-1 with TRBJ2-3; D is uncertain. Between the trimmed V and J ends, which lost 4 bases and 4 bases, there was a span of 10 bases. Germline-derived CDR1 and CDR2 are SGHRS and YFSETQ. This CDR3 region has 13 residues. CDR3 nucleotide sequence: TGCGCCAGCAGCCACCAGGAGTCAGATACGCAGTATTTT. It encodes CASSHQESDTQYF.

This clonotype was seen at least ten times. The rearrangement uses TRBV7-9 and TRBJ2-7; TRBD2 aligns across 9 bases. After removal of 5 bases from V and 2 bases from J, the junction contained 7 bases not matched to a gene. CDR3 size: 15 residues. The germline V gene encodes CDR1 SEHNR and CDR2 FQNEAQ (reference sequence). The chain's CDR3 is CASSERGTSPYEQYF. The CDR3 DNA sequence: TGTGCCAGCAGCGAAAGGGGGACTAGCCCCTACGAGCAGTACTTC.

This clonotype was picked up many times. The rearrangement joins TRBV5-1 to TRBJ1-6; 7 nucleotides align to TRBD1. The junction had 4 bases not matched to a gene; V was cut back by 0 bases and J by 7 bases. Germline CDR1 reads SGHRS; CDR2 reads YFSETQ. The CDR3 runs to 15 residues. The CDR3 region is CASSLDRGLNSPLHF. The CDR3 coding sequence is TGCGCCAGCAGCTTGGACAGGGGTCTGAATTCACCCCTCCACTTT.

This clonotype has a count of ten or more. This chain joins TRBV6-2 or TRBV6-3 and TRBJ2-3; 8 positions match TRBD2. The CDR3 contains 15 residues. V dropped 6 bases and J dropped 4; count of bases not matched to a gene: 9. Germline V gene lookup returns CDR1 MNHEY and CDR2 SVGEGT. DNA for the CDR3: TGTGCCAGCAGGGTCAGCGGGAGCTACGCAGATACGCAGTATTTT. It translates to CASRVSGSYADTQYF.

This clonotype came up a few times. The J gene is TRBJ2-1, the V gene TRBV19, with TRBD2 identical over 7 bases. Germline V gives CDR1 LNHDA, CDR2 SQIVND (reference sequence). V shed 4 bases and J 6 bases; nucleotides not matched to a gene: 3. CDR3 length equals 13 residues. In DNA form, the CDR3 reads TGTGCCAGTAGTAAGGCTAGCGGCAATGAGCAGTTCTTC. This encodes CASSKASGNEQFF.

V is TRBV6-1 and J is TRBJ2-3; 9 bases map to TRBD2. The ends lost 5 bases at V and 2 bases at J; junction bases unmatched: 5. Per germline, CDR1 MNHNS and CDR2 SASEGT. The CDR3 runs to 15 residues. This chain's CDR3 is CASSPGTSYTDTQYF. DNA for the CDR3: TGTGCCAGCAGTCCCGGGACTAGCTACACAGATACGCAGTATTTT.

This clonotype was seen ten or more times. CDR3 sequence: CASSEPFGQSQETQYF. For the CDR3, the DNA is TGCGCCAGCAGTGAGCCCTTTGGACAAAGCCAAGAGACCCAGTACTTC. The chain couples TRBV10-2 to TRBJ2-5, with D possibly TRBD1 on 5 matching bases. Germline assignment: CDR1 WSHSY and CDR2 SAAADI. CDR3 length: 16 residues. The germline V and J ends were trimmed by 2 bases and 1 base, with 14 bases remaining between them.

This clonotype was counted a few times. This sequence joins TRBV11-2 and TRBJ2-3; TRBD1 is a possible D gene (6 bases). The CDR3 is made up of 13 amino acids. The germline V gene encodes CDR1 SGHAT and CDR2 FQNNGV. V dropped 4 bases and J dropped 2 bases, with 7 bases sitting between them. This CDR3 is CASSWDTTDTQYF. The CDR3 nucleotides read TGTGCCAGCAGCTGGGACACCACAGATACGCAGTATTTT.

The rearrangement uses TRBV4-1 and TRBJ2-1, with 9 bases identical to TRBD2. Germline V gene data show CDR1 as MGHRA and CDR2 as YSYEKL. The CDR3 is 16 amino acids. J gave up 7 bases and V 1 base, and 8 bases lay outside the gene matches. Here the CDR3 DNA reads TGCGCCAGCAGCCAAGTCTCGGCTAGCGGGGTTAATGAGCAGTTCTTC. Translating it yields CASSQVSASGVNEQFF.

This clonotype was detected only a few times. The chain has TRBV7-3 and TRBJ2-3, with TRBD2 matching over 8 bases. V was clipped by 2 bases and J by 1 base; unmatched bases: 5. CDR1 and CDR2 (germline): SGHTA, FQGTGA. The CDR3 runs to 16 residues. Here the CDR3 DNA reads TGTGCCAGCAGCTTAGGGGCGGGAGGCGGCACAGATACGCAGTATTTT. Its protein product is CASSLGAGGGTDTQYF. Drawing the rest from reference TRBV7-3 and TRBJ2-3, the complete variable domain is GAGVSQTPSNKVTEKGKYVELRCDPISGHTALYWYRQSLGQGPEFLIYFQGTGAADDSGLPNDRFFAVRPEGSVSTLKIQRTERGDSAVYLCASSLGAGGGTDTQYFGPGTRLTVL.

Ten or more counts support this clonotype. The chain carries TRBV20-1 and TRBJ2-1; TRBD2 agrees at 13 bases. The CDR3 is 14 amino acids. The V gene's germline CDR1 is DFQATT and CDR2 SNEGSKA (reference sequence). Trimming took 6 bases from V and 7 from J; bases not matched to a gene: 6. The CDR3 reads CSAALAGGGNEQFF. The CDR3 DNA sequence: TGCAGTGCGGCACTAGCGGGAGGGGGGAATGAGCAGTTCTTC.

There are a few counts of this clonotype. The gene calls are TRBV2 and TRBJ1-5; D is unclear. V lost 6 bases and J lost 7, with 10 bases in between. Germline lookup yields CDR1 SNHLY and CDR2 FYNNEI. The CDR3 totals 12 residues. The CDR3 region is CASRPEYQPQHF. DNA of the CDR3: TGTGCCAGCAGACCTGAGTACCAGCCCCAGCATTTT. Combining the CDR3 with reference TRBV2 and TRBJ1-5 gives the whole variable domain EPEVTQTPSHQVTQMGQEVILRCVPISNHLYFYWYRQILGQKVEFLVSFYNNEISEKSEIFDDQFSVERPDGSNFTLKIRSTKLEDSAMYFCASRPEYQPQHFGDGTRLSIL.

The genes are TRBV10-3 and TRBJ2-1; the D gene is possibly TRBD1 (5 bases). Per germline, CDR1 ENHRY and CDR2 SYGVKD. The V and J ends lost 5 bases and 9 bases respectively, with 17 bases between them. The CDR3 contains 14 residues. The CDR3 loop reads CAISSPETVGEQFF. CDR3 DNA: TGTGCCATCAGTAGCCCCGAGACAGTCGGTGAGCAGTTCTTC.

For this clonotype: A much larger clone is a single base away; this may be a read error. The J gene is TRBJ1-5, the V gene TRBV19; D might be TRBD1 (5 bases). CDR1 is LNHDA, CDR2 SQIVND, per germline (reference sequence). There are 13 residues in the CDR3. Trimming stripped 9 bases from V and 5 bases from J, with 14 bases between. The chain's CDR3 is CASSIGGYQPQHF. CDR3 bases: TGTGCCAGCTCCATCGGGGGGTATCAGCCCCAGCATTTT.